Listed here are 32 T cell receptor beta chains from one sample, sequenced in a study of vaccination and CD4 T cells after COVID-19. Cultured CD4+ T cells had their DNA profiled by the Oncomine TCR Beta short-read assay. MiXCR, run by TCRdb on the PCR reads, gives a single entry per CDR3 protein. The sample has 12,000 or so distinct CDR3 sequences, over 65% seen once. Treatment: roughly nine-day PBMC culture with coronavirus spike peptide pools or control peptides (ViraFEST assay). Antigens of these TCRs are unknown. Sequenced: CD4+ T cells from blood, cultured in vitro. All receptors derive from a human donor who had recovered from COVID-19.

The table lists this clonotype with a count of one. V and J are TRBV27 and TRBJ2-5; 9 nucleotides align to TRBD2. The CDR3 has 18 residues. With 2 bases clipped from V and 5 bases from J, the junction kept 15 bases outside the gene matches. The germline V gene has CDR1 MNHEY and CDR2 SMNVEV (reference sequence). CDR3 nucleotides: TGTGCCAGCAGTTTAAGGCCCGGGCGGGAGGGCCTGGGGGAGACCCAGTACTTC. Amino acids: CASSLRPGREGLGETQYF.

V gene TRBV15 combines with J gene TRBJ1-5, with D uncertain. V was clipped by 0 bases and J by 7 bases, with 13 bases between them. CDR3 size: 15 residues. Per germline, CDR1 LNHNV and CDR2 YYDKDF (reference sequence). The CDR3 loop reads CATSRDTGGEQPQHF. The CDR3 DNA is TGTGCCACCAGCAGAGATACGGGTGGTGAGCAGCCCCAGCATTTT.

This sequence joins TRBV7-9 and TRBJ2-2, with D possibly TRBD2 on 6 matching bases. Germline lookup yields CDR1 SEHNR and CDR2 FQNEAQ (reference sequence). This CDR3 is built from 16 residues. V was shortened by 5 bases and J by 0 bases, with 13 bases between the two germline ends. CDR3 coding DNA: TGTGCCAGCAGCCTGGGAGGACCGGCGAACACCGGGGAGCTGTTTTTT. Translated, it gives CASSLGGPANTGELFF.

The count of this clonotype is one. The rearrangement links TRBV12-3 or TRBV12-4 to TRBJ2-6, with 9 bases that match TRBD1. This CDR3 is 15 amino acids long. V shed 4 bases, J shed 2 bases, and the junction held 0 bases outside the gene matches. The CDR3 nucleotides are TGTGCCAGCAGTTGGGACAGGGCTGGGGCCAACGTCCTGACTTTC. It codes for CASSWDRAGANVLTF.

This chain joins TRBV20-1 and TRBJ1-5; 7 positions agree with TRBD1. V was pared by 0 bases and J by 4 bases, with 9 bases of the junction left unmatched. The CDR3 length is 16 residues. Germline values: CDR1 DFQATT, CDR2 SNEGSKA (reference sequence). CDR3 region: CSARDHRGGRNQPQHF. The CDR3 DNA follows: TGCAGTGCTAGAGATCACAGGGGCGGACGGAATCAGCCCCAGCATTTT.

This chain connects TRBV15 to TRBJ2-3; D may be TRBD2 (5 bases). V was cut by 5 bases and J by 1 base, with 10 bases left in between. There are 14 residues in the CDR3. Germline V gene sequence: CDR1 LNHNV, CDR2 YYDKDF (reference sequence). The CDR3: CATSQAARTDTQYF. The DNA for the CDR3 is TGTGCCACCAGCCAAGCGGCGCGCACAGATACGCAGTATTTT. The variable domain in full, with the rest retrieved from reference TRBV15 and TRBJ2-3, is DAMVIQNPRYQVTQFGKPVTLSCSQTLNHNVMYWYQQKSSQAPKLLFHYYDKDFNNEADTPDNFQSRRPNTSFCFLDIRSPGLGDTAMYLCATSQAARTDTQYFGPGTRLTVL.

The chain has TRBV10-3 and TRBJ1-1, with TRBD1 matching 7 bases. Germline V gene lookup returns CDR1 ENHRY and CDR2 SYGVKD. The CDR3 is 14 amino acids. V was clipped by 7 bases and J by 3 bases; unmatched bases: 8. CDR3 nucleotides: TGTGCCATCACTAAAGACAGGGCGGACACTGAAGCTTTCTTT. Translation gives CAITKDRADTEAFF.

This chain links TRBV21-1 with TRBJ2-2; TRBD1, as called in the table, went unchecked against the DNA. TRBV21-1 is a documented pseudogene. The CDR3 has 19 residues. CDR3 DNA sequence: TGTGCCAGCAGCGACCTGGGACAGGGAATAAGCGGGAACACCGGGGAGCTGTTTTTT. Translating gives CASSDLGQGISGNTGELFF.

The CDR3 loop is CASRLQGALNTEAFF. For the CDR3, the DNA is TGTGCCAGCAGATTACAGGGGGCCCTGAACACTGAAGCTTTCTTT. The genes are TRBV7-2 and TRBJ1-1, with 9 bases that match TRBD1. With 6 bases clipped from V and 0 bases from J, the junction kept 5 bases outside the gene matches. This CDR3 comprises 15 residues. The germline CDR1 and CDR2 sequences are SGHTA and FQGNSA.

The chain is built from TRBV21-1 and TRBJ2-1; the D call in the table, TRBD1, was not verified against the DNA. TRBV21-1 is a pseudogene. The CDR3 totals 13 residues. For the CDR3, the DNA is TGTGCCAGCCAACAGGGGTCCCACAATGAGCAGTTCTTC. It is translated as CASQQGSHNEQFF.

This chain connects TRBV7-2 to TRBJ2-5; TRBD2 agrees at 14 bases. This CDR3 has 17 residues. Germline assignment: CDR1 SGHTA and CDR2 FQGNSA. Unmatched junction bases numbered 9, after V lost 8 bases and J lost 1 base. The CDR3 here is CASQATSGRGGQETQYF. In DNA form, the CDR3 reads TGTGCCAGCCAGGCGACTAGCGGGAGGGGAGGCCAAGAGACCCAGTACTTC.

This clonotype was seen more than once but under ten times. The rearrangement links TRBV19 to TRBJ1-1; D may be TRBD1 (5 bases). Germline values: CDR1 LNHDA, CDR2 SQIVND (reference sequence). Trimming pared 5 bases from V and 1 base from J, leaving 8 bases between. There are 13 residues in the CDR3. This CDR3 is CASSLGTNTEAFF. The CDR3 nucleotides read TGTGCCAGTAGTCTGGGGACGAACACTGAAGCTTTCTTT.

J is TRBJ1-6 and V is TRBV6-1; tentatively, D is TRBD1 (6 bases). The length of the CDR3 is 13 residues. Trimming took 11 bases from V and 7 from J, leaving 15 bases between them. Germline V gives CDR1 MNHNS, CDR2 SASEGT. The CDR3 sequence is CAAGRGMNSPLHF. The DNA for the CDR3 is TGTGCCGCGGGCAGGGGTATGAATTCACCCCTCCACTTT.

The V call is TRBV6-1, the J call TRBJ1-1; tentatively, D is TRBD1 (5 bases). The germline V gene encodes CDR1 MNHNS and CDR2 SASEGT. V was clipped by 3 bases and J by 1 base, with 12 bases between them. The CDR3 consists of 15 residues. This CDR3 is CASSEEGRPNTEAFF. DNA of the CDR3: TGTGCCAGCAGTGAGGAGGGACGCCCGAACACTGAAGCTTTCTTT.

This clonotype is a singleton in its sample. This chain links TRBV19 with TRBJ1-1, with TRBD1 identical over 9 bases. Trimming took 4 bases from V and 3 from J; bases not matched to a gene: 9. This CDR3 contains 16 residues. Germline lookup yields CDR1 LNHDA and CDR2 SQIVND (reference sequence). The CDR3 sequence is CASSTGQGRSDTEAFF. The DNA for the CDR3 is TGTGCCAGTAGTACCGGACAGGGGCGGTCGGACACTGAAGCTTTCTTT. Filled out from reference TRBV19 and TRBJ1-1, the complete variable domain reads DGGITQSPKYLFRKEGQNVTLSCEQNLNHDAMYWYRQDPGQGLRLIYYSQIVNDFQKGDIAEGYSVSREKKESFPLTVTSAQKNPTAFYLCASSTGQGRSDTEAFFGQGTRLTVV.

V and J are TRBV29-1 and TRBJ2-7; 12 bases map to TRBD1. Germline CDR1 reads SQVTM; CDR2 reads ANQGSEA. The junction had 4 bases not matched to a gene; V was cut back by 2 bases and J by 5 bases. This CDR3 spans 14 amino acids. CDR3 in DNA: TGCAGCGTTGAATCCGGGACAGGGGGCGACGAGCAGTACTTC. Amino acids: CSVESGTGGDEQYF.

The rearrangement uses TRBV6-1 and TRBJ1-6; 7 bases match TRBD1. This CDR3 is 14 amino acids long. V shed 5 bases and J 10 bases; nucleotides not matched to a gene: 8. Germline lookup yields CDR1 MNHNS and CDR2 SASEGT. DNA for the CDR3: TGTGCCAGCAGTAGGACAGGCCAAGGGTCACCCCTCCACTTT. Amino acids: CASSRTGQGSPLHF.

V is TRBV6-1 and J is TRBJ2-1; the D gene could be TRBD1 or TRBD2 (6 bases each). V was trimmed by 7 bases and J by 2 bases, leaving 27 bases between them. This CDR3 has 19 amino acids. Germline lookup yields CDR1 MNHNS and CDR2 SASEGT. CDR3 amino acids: CASIGGLIVASPAYNEQFF. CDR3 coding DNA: TGTGCCAGCATAGGGGGGCTGATTGTAGCATCCCCCGCCTACAATGAGCAGTTCTTC.

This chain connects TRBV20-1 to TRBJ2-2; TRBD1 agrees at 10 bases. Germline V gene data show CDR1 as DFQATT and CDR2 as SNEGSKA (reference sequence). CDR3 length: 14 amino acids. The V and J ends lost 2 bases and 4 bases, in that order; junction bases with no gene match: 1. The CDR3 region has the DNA TGCAGTGCTAGACGGGACAGGGGCACCGGGGAGCTGTTTTTT. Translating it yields CSARRDRGTGELFF.

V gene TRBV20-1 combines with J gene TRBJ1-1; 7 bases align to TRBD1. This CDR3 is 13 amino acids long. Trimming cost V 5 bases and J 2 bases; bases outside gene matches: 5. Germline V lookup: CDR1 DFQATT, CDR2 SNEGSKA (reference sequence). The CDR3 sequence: CSALRQGNTEAFF. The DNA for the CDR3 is TGCAGTGCTCTCCGACAGGGAAACACTGAAGCTTTCTTT.

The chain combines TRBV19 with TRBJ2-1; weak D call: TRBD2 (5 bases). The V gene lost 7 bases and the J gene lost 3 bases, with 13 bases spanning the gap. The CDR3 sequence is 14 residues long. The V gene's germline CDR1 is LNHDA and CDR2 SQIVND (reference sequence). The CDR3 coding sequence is TGTGCCAGTAACACCGGGAAATACTACAATGAGCAGTTCTTC. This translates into CASNTGKYYNEQFF.

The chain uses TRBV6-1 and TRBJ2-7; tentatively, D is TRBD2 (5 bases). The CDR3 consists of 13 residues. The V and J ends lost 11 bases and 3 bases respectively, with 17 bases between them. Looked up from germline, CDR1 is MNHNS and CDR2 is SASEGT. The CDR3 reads CAVRLAQIYEQYF. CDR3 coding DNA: TGTGCCGTACGGCTAGCCCAAATCTACGAGCAGTACTTC.

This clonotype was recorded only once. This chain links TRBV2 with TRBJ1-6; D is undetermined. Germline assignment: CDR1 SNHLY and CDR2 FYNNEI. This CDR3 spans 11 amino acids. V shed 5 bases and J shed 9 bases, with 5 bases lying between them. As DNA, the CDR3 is TGTGCCAGCAGTCGAGGTTCACCCCTCCACTTT. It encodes CASSRGSPLHF.

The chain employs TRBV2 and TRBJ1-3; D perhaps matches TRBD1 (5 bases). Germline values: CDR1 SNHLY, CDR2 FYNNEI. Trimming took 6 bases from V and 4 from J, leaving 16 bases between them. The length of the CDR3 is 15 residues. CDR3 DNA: TGTGCCAGCAGCCGGGACGCTCCGACGGGAAACACCATATATTTT. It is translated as CASSRDAPTGNTIYF.

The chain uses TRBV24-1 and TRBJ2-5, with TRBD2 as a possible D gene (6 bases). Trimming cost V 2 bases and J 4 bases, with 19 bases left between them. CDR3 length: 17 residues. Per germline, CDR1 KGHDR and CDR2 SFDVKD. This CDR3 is CATSDSPAAGPRETQYF. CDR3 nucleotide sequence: TGTGCCACCAGTGATTCCCCGGCGGCGGGGCCGAGAGAGACCCAGTACTTC.

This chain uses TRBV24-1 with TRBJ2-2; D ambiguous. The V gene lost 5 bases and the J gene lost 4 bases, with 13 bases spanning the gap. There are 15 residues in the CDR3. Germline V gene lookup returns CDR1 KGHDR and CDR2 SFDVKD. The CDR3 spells CATSGLSVSTGELFF. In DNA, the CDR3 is TGTGCCACCAGTGGATTAAGTGTGAGCACCGGGGAGCTGTTTTTT.

For the CDR3, the DNA is TGTGCCACCAGTGATCCGGGACTAGCGGGATATGGTGGAGAGACCCAGTACTTC. It encodes CATSDPGLAGYGGETQYF. This chain joins TRBV24-1 and TRBJ2-5; 13 nucleotides line up with TRBD2. The CDR3 length is 18 residues. The V gene's germline CDR1 is KGHDR and CDR2 SFDVKD. V was clipped by 3 bases and J by 4 bases; unmatched bases: 10.

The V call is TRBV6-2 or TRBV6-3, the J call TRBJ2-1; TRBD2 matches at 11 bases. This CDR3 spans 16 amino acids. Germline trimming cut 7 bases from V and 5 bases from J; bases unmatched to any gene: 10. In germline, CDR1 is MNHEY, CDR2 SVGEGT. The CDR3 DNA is TGTGCCAGCAACCCACTGGGGACTAGCGGCCACAATGAGCAGTTCTTC. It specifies CASNPLGTSGHNEQFF.

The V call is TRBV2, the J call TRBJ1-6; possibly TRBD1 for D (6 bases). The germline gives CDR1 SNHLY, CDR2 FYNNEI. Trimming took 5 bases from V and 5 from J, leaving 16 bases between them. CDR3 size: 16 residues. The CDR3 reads CASSFQEGENNSPLHF. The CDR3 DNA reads TGTGCCAGCAGTTTTCAGGAGGGGGAGAATAATTCACCCCTCCACTTT.

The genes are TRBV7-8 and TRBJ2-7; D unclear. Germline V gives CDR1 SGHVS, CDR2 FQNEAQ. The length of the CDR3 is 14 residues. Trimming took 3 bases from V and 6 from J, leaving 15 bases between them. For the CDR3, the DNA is TGTGCCAGCAGCTTTTCCGGTCTTGTGGGCGAGCAGTACTTC. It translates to CASSFSGLVGEQYF.

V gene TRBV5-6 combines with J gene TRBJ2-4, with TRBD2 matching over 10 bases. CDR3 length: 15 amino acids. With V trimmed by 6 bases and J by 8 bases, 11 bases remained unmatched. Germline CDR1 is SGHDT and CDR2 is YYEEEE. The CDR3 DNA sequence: TGTGCCAGCAACAGTTTTCTAGCGGGAGCGGACATTCAGTACTTC. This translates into CASNSFLAGADIQYF.

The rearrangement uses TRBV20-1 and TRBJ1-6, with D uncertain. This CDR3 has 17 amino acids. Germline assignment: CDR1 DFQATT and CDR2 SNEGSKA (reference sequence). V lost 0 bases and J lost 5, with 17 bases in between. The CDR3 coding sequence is TGCAGTGCTAGAGATGCGTCGGGGAACAGCCATAATTCACCCCTCCACTTT. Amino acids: CSARDASGNSHNSPLHF.